This T cell receptor beta chain was retrieved from a study of blood T cell repertoires in COVID-19. J was trimmed by 3 bases and V by 0 bases; bases with no gene match: 3. This CDR3 spans 18 amino acids. The V gene's germline CDR1 is MGHRA and CDR2 YSYEKL. The table came from immunoSEQ multiplex PCR; TCRdb's copy has only in-frame clones and leaves some out. The data hold roughly 500,000 clones, with about 85% observed a single time. Sequencing was carried out using PBMCs or T cells enriched from blood (not recorded which). The chain joins TRBV4-1 to TRBJ2-3; 16 positions agree with TRBD2. The TCR originated in a woman aged 55-75 years who had recovered from COVID-19. CDR3 loop: CASSQEGLAGGPTDTQYF. CDR3 in DNA: TGCGCCAGCAGCCAAGAGGGACTAGCGGGGGGGCCGACAGATACGCAGTATTTT.